The T cell receptor beta chain described here comes from a study of blood T cell repertoires in COVID-19. Study details: The United States, Italy and Spain supplied acute and convalescent COVID-19 samples. T cells, B-cell-depleted T cells, or PBMCs supplied cDNA or gDNA.

Original data processing: The assay estimated nucleated cells by amplifying reference gene primers. Assay used: immunoSEQ multiplex PCR; TCRdb lists only in-frame clones, some missing. From that table come the V and J calls and clone size; the DNA was used to work out D and trimming. The sample holds roughly 180,000 clones, about 85% seen once. Seattle patients were enrolled during active infection and followed longitudinally. V was trimmed by 7 bases and J by 1 base, leaving 13 bases between them. This CDR3 is 14 amino acids long. Germline values: CDR1 LNHDA, CDR2 SQIVND (reference sequence). The chain recombines TRBV19 with TRBJ1-1; D ambiguous. Sequenced: peripheral blood. This sequence was found in an older man with COVID-19, enrolled during active disease. The CDR3 sequence: CASTKPGGNTEAFF. Here the CDR3 DNA reads TGTGCCAGTACCAAGCCGGGTGGGAACACTGAAGCTTTCTTT.